This is a list of T cell receptor beta chains from one sample in a study of vaccination and CD4 T cells after COVID-19. TCRdb re-derived calls from the PCR reads in MiXCR, one entry per CDR3 protein. The sample has about 9,500 distinct CDR3 sequences, about 61% seen once. Their recognized antigens are unknown. The sequenced material came from CD4+ T cells from blood, cultured in vitro. The source is a human donor who had recovered from COVID-19. Both conserved end residues are part of each CDR3. The D gene is left open where the match is weak. The size field is filled for only some rows; it gives once, few, many or a size class.

size	V	D	J	CDR3	DNA
.	TRBV10-3	.	TRBJ2-3	CAISLGSTDTQYF	TGTGCCATCAGTTTAGGTAGCACAGATACGCAGTATTTT
.	TRBV10-1	.	TRBJ2-1	CASSESKGTAFF	TGCGCCAGCAGTGAGTCGAAGGGGACGGCGTTCTTC
.	TRBV28	.	TRBJ1-4	CASSLSPGEKLFF	TGTGCCAGCAGTTTAAGCCCGGGTGAAAAACTGTTTTTT
.	TRBV19	.	TRBJ2-3	CASSKGQRTDTQYF	TGTGCCAGTAGTAAGGGACAACGCACAGATACGCAGTATTTT
.	TRBV20-1	TRBD1	TRBJ2-5	CSASPRTGGMETQYF	TGCAGTGCTAGCCCCCGGACAGGGGGCATGGAGACCCAGTACTTC
.	TRBV11-3	.	TRBJ2-5	CASSARDPSGQETQYF	TGTGCCAGCAGCGCGCGGGACCCATCTGGCCAAGAGACCCAGTACTTC
few	TRBV20-1	TRBD2	TRBJ2-5	CSARTSGRQGAQYF	TGCAGTGCCCGGACTAGCGGGAGGCAAGGGGCCCAGTACTTC
few	TRBV6-1	TRBD1	TRBJ2-5	CASSPGQGTGETQYF	TGTGCCAGCAGTCCGGGACAGGGGACGGGGGAGACCCAGTACTTC
.	TRBV25-1	TRBD1	TRBJ1-1	CASSVGPRQGADTEAFF	TGTGCCAGCAGTGTTGGGCCCCGACAGGGGGCGGACACTGAAGCTTTCTTT
few	TRBV11-2	TRBD1	TRBJ2-5	CATSKTGGGIGETQYF	TGTGCCACCTCGAAAACAGGGGGCGGTATAGGGGAGACCCAGTACTTC
.	TRBV19	.	TRBJ1-2	CASSRPLGNYGYTF	TGTGCCAGTAGTCGGCCCCTCGGAAACTATGGCTACACCTTC
few	TRBV6-1	TRBD1	TRBJ1-6	CASTRTGGYNSPLHF	TGTGCCAGCACGCGGACAGGGGGGTATAATTCACCCCTCCACTTT
.	TRBV7-3	.	TRBJ1-5	CASSLRFGGRSNQPQHF	TGTGCCAGCAGCTTAAGGTTCGGGGGCCGTAGCAATCAGCCCCAGCATTTT
few	TRBV20-1	.	TRBJ2-1	CSAKLYNEQFF	TGCAGTGCTAAACTCTACAATGAGCAGTTCTTC
.	TRBV7-3	TRBD2	TRBJ2-1	CASSLSGLGGGEQFF	TGTGCCAGCAGCTTATCGGGACTAGGAGGCGGTGAGCAGTTCTTC
few	TRBV27	.	TRBJ2-6	CASSLYGVRDSGANVLTF	TGTGCCAGCAGTTTATACGGGGTCAGGGACTCTGGGGCCAACGTCCTGACTTTC
.	TRBV11-2	.	TRBJ2-3	CASTWSSLADTQYF	TGTGCCAGCACCTGGAGTAGCCTCGCAGATACGCAGTATTTT
.	TRBV19	.	TRBJ1-5	CASMGTTSNQPQHF	TGTGCCAGTATGGGGACAACCAGCAATCAGCCCCAGCATTTT
.	TRBV20-1	.	TRBJ2-7	CSARAERPTYEQYF	TGCAGTGCTAGAGCTGAGCGGCCAACCTACGAGCAGTACTTC
.	TRBV19	TRBD2	TRBJ2-1	CASSGLAGPISNEQFF	TGTGCCAGTAGTGGACTAGCGGGACCCATCTCCAATGAGCAGTTCTTC
.	TRBV6-2/TRBV6-3	.	TRBJ2-3	CASSSPLVSTDTQYF	TGTGCCAGCAGTAGCCCACTAGTCAGCACAGATACGCAGTATTTT
few	TRBV20-1	.	TRBJ1-2	CSARDGLWYGYTF	TGCAGTGCTAGAGATGGTCTCTGGTATGGCTACACCTTC
few	TRBV20-1	TRBD2	TRBJ2-3	CSASDPLAGADTQYF	TGCAGTGCTAGTGACCCGCTAGCGGGAGCAGATACGCAGTATTTT
few	TRBV30	.	TRBJ1-5	CAWSATRTSPHQPQHF	TGTGCCTGGAGTGCTACCCGGACAAGTCCCCATCAGCCCCAGCATTTT
.	TRBV2	.	TRBJ2-1	CASSPGSPYNEQFF	TGTGCCAGCAGCCCGGGGTCCCCCTACAATGAGCAGTTCTTC
.	TRBV28	.	TRBJ1-2	CASNTPQVGGYGYTF	TGTGCCAGCAACACCCCCCAGGTCGGAGGATATGGCTACACCTTC
.	TRBV7-8	.	TRBJ1-5	CASGRGWASNQPQHF	TGTGCCAGCGGCCGGGGATGGGCCAGCAATCAGCCCCAGCATTTT